The sequence of this T cell receptor beta chain was determined in a study of CD8+ T cells in alopecia areata (dated 2018 in TCRdb). Describing the broader study: Treated patients were enrolled in an open-label pilot trial of oral tofacitinib, 5 to 10 mg twice daily, for moderate-to-severe alopecia areata. Patients received tofacitinib for 6 to 18 months and were then followed off drug for 6 months to check for delayed response and recurrence. In both human patients and the C3H/HeJ mouse model, the study applied high-throughput TCRbeta sequencing to look at T cell clonal expansion in alopecia areata. In humans, TCRbeta sequencing was performed on scalp tissue and on sorted CD4+ and CD8+ peripheral blood T cells from healthy controls and from patients with patchy or totalis/universalis alopecia areata. Tofacitinib-treated patients had biopsies at baseline and at 4 and 24 weeks of treatment, with a later scalp biopsy in several patients. Scalp clonality was compared across normal scalp (n=4), patchy alopecia areata scalp (n=8), and alopecia totalis/universalis scalp (n=8). RNA came from the PAXgene miRNA kit for fixed scalp, the miRNeasy kit for PBMCs, and the RNeasy kit for mouse skin. TCRbeta CDR3 regions were amplified by immunoSEQ multiplex PCR using 35 Vbeta forward and 13 Jbeta reverse primers.

Study-wide conclusions, independent of this receptor: Lesional scalp, especially in alopecia totalis/universalis, showed higher clonality and more expanded CD8+ clones than normal scalp, suggesting antigenic drive. Resident alphabeta T cells in normal human skin are also sequenced, complicating scalp TCR repertoire analysis, unlike mouse skin dominated by gammadelta T cells. Compared with mice, TCR sequences shared between patients were less clear, possibly partly because of HLA diversity across the patient population.

This clone was seen just once. No antigen is known for it. No much larger clone is present one base from it, and per-base qualities are unavailable. Interpreted using the paper, the time point label stands for: baseline before oral tofacitinib. Peripheral blood and lesional scalp punch biopsies were obtained from patients with alopecia areata. PBMCs were separated by density centrifugation and stained for CD3, CD4 and CD8, after which CD4+ and CD8+ T cells were sorted on a FACSAria. The CDR3 has 15 amino acids, counting the end cysteine and phenylalanine. Of the read, only the CDR3 DNA is kept; its 45 bases are in frame from base 1. CDR1 and CDR2 are drawn from the germline V gene: MGHRA, YSYEKL. Between the V and J ends, shortened by 0 bases and 4 bases respectively, the junction contains 13 bases. Receptor libraries were prepared by the immunoSEQ multiplex PCR assay. RNA was extracted from all samples and reverse transcribed into cDNA as template for TCR sequencing. First-strand cDNA was synthesized using SuperScript III with a 2:1 mix of oligo-dT and random hexamers. A synthetic immune receptor repertoire was used to assess amplification bias, and residual bias was removed computationally. In the original analysis: After raw reads were preprocessed to remove errors, the CDR3 was defined following IMGT conventions as running from the conserved cysteine to phenylalanine. Clonality was calculated as 1 minus Shannon entropy normalized by log2 of the number of productive unique TCRs. CD4 or CD8 identity of scalp clones was inferred by cross-referencing scalp TCRbeta sequences with sorted blood CD4 and CD8 repertoires. TCRdb carries this immuneACCESS record with in-frame sequences only. Its versions omit some clonotypes, under half of them owing to an unresolved V gene in the studies checked, with the rest unexplained. D and trimming come from the DNA, and the V and J calls and clone size come from that table. The table for this sample lists around 140,000 clones; more than 75% of them were counted only once. About 15% of the sample comes from the top ten.

The rearrangement joined TRBV4-1 to TRBJ2-7; too little of a D gene remains to name it. The sequencing here drew on CD8+ T cells sorted from blood, taken at week 0. The sequence was obtained from a human donor with alopecia areata. The nucleotides read TGCGCCAGCAGCCAAGAACGGGCAGGCAAATACGAGCAGTACTTC. Translated, it reads CASSQERAGKYEQYF.